This T cell receptor beta chain is from a study of blood T cell repertoires in COVID-19. Study context: The United States, Italy and Spain were the sources of the acute and convalescent COVID-19 samples. The analysed material was cDNA or gDNA that came from T cells, B-cell-depleted T cells, or PBMCs.

CDR1 is SGDLS and CDR2 is YYNGEE in the germline V gene. CDR3 length equals 14 residues. V dropped 5 bases and J dropped 5 bases, with 13 bases sitting between them. While infection was still active, Seattle patients were enrolled and then followed longitudinally. Authors' analysis steps: Amplification of reference gene primers provided the estimated nucleated cell counts. Repertoires were generated with immunoSEQ multiplex PCR, while TCRdb's copy carries only in-frame clones and drops some. V and J calls and clone size are given by that table; D and trimming were obtained from the DNA. Of approximately 240,000 clones listed, approximately 83% were seen once; the top ten hold roughly 1.2%.

The V gene is TRBV9, the J gene TRBJ2-2; the D gene is possibly TRBD1 (5 bases). The specimen sequenced was peripheral blood. The clonotype comes from a woman aged 25 to 39 with COVID-19, enrolled during active disease. The CDR3 loop is CASSALTGTGELFF. The CDR3 DNA reads TGTGCCAGCAGTGCACTCACAGGAACCGGGGAGCTGTTTTTT. The full variable domain, completed using reference TRBV9 and TRBJ2-2, is DSGVTQTPKHLITATGQRVTLRCSPRSGDLSVYWYQQSLDQGLQFLIQYYNGEERAKGNILERFSAQQFPDLHSELNLSSLELGDSALYFCASSALTGTGELFFGEGSRLTVL.